Sequencing of this T cell receptor beta chain was carried out in a study of T cell responses to AZD1222 COVID-19 vaccine. This clone was picked up one time. As yet, its antigen is unknown. Regarding the study as a whole: Dominant at 160-218 and 743-854, vaccine-associated CD4 TCRs also spanned spike. AZD1222 recipients seropositive at baseline numbered only five to seven.

The germline gives CDR1 LGHNA, CDR2 YNFKEQ. CDR3 size: 17 residues. Trimming stripped 0 bases from V and 0 bases from J, with 14 bases between. Profiling relied on immunoSEQ multiplex PCR, and the TCRdb table lists in-frame clones only, not all of them. The table lists 100,000 or so clones, roughly 87% of them singletons. Pooled together were second doses at about 4 or about 12 weeks. The material was peripheral blood, obtained 28 days after the second AZD1222 dose. This rearrangement joins TRBV4-2 to TRBJ1-1; D is unclear. This TCR was recovered from an adult who received the AZD1222 COVID-19 vaccine. CDR3 sequence reads: CASSQENAAPMNTEAFF. The CDR3 DNA reads as TGTGCCAGCAGCCAAGAAAATGCGGCACCAATGAACACTGAAGCTTTCTTT.